This TCR beta chain was recorded in a study of T cells in Graves' hyperthyroidism and ophthalmopathy. With V trimmed by 5 bases and J by 5 bases, 7 bases remained unmatched. CDR3 length equals 15 residues. TCR beta CDR3 regions were amplified from RNA. Carried out on the TCR CDR3, a first-round RT-PCR used the HTBI primer set. TCRdb passed the multiplex PCR reads through MiXCR, listing each CDR3 protein once. The sample shows roughly 510,000 distinct CDR3 sequences, over 45% of them seen only once. This clonotype has ten or more counts. V usage is TRBV12-3 or TRBV12-4 and J usage is TRBJ1-5, with 9 positions matching TRBD1. Sequenced: peripheral blood or thyroid tissue (not recorded which). The sequence derives from an adult woman with Graves' disease, either hyperthyroidism or ophthalmopathy (not recorded which). CDR3 sequence: CASSPGQGFDQPQHF. Here the CDR3 DNA reads TGTGCCAGCAGTCCCGGACAGGGGTTCGATCAGCCCCAGCATTTT.